This entry lists 9 T cell receptor beta chains sequenced from one sample in a study of T cells in Graves' hyperthyroidism and ophthalmopathy. Amplification targeted TCR beta CDR3 regions from RNA transcripts. Primed by the HTBI set, a first-round RT-PCR was run on the TCR CDR3. One entry per CDR3 protein results from TCRdb running MiXCR on the multiplex PCR reads. The sample has hundreds of thousands of distinct CDR3 sequences; about a fifth are singletons. Material: blood. These receptors came from a young woman with Graves' hyperthyroidism.

With regard to this clonotype: This may be a read error, as it is one base from a much larger clone. The rearrangement links TRBV6-1 to TRBJ1-1; D remains ambiguous. Germline-derived CDR1 and CDR2 are MNHNS and SASEGT. This CDR3 is 13 amino acids long. The CDR3 protein is CSSSESTETEAFF. Written as DNA, the CDR3 is TGTTCCAGCAGTGAAAGTACAGAAACTGAAGCTTTCTTT.

This clonotype was recorded at least ten times. This chain joins TRBV12-3 or TRBV12-4 and TRBJ1-1, with D perhaps TRBD1 (5 bases). Between the trimmed V and J ends, which lost 6 bases and 6 bases, there was a span of 17 bases. This CDR3 comprises 14 residues. CDR3 region: CASSPGLGLPEAFF. In nucleotides, the CDR3 is TGTGCCAGCAGCCCAGGGTTGGGGCTCCCTGAAGCTTTCTTT.

There are many counts of this clonotype. This chain uses TRBV4-2 with TRBJ2-7, with D possibly TRBD2 on 6 matching bases. The germline V and J ends were trimmed by 3 bases and 10 bases, with 16 bases remaining between them. Germline V gene sequence: CDR1 LGHNA, CDR2 YNFKEQ. The CDR3 loop spans 13 amino acids. The CDR3 sequence is CASSQGGEDSQYF. Written as DNA, the CDR3 is TGTGCCAGCAGCCAGGGGGGTGAGGACTCCCAGTACTTC.

This clonotype was seen repeatedly, ten times or more. This chain uses TRBV20-1 with TRBJ2-7; 7 positions match TRBD2. The germline V gene has CDR1 DFQATT and CDR2 SNEGSKA (reference sequence). The CDR3 extends over 13 amino acids. V was clipped by 1 base and J by 0 bases; unmatched bases: 0. CDR3 sequence reads: CSARGEGSYEQYF. CDR3 nucleotide sequence: TGCAGTGCTAGAGGGGAGGGCTCCTACGAGCAGTACTTC.

The table lists this clonotype with many counts. The CDR3 nucleotides are TGCAGTGCTCCTACGTCCAGCTGGTATGGCTACACCTTC. Translated: CSAPTSSWYGYTF. This chain connects TRBV20-1 to TRBJ1-2; D gene uncertain. CDR1 and CDR2 from the germline V gene are DFQATT and SNEGSKA (reference sequence). Trimming took off 5 bases at V and 5 bases at J, with 15 bases between the two ends. This CDR3 spans 13 amino acids.

The chain carries TRBV19 and TRBJ1-5; 8 bases are shared with TRBD1. The V gene end was trimmed by 4 bases and the J gene end by 6 bases; junction bases not matched to a gene: 5. Germline V gene data show CDR1 as LNHDA and CDR2 as SQIVND (reference sequence). The CDR3 sequence is 14 residues long. CDR3 protein: CASSTQGARQPQHF. Here the CDR3 DNA reads TGTGCCAGTAGTACCCAGGGGGCTCGTCAGCCCCAGCATTTT.

This clonotype came up many times. The CDR3 is CASSPDRTNTEAFF. The CDR3 nucleotides read TGTGCCAGCAGTCCGGACAGGACTAACACTGAAGCTTTCTTT. This chain joins TRBV2 and TRBJ1-1; 7 nucleotides agree with TRBD1. Germline CDR1 reads SNHLY; CDR2 reads FYNNEI. The V gene end was trimmed by 5 bases and the J gene end by 2 bases; junction bases not matched to a gene: 5. The length of the CDR3 is 14 residues. The whole variable domain, filled in from reference TRBV2 and TRBJ1-1, reads EPEVTQTPSHQVTQMGQEVILRCVPISNHLYFYWYRQILGQKVEFLVSFYNNEISEKSEIFDDQFSVERPDGSNFTLKIRSTKLEDSAMYFCASSPDRTNTEAFFGQGTRLTVV.

A remark on this clonotype: This may arise from a read error, as a much more abundant clone is one base away. The CDR3 here is CAWSGWAGVIHQETRYF. CDR3 DNA sequence: TGTGCCTGGAGTGGTTGGGCCGGCGTAATCCACCAAGAGACCCGGTACTTC. The V and J genes are TRBV30 and TRBJ2-5; D is unclear. The germline V gene encodes CDR1 GTSNPN and CDR2 SVGIG (reference sequence). The CDR3 covers 17 residues.

The CDR3 DNA is TGTGCCAGCAGTCGCAGTCGGGGCTCTGGCTACACCTTC. Protein: CASSRSRGSGYTF. The J gene is TRBJ1-2, the V gene TRBV6-7; D perhaps matches TRBD1 (5 bases). TRBV6-7 is filed as an ORF, its function uncertain. Trimming pared 5 bases from V and 7 bases from J, leaving 14 bases between. This CDR3 region has 13 residues.